This TCR beta chain is from a study of blood T cell repertoires in COVID-19. For the study at large: PBMCs, B-cell-depleted T cells, or T cells provided the cDNA or gDNA that made up the material.

Repertoires were generated with immunoSEQ multiplex PCR, while TCRdb's copy carries only in-frame clones and drops some. The data hold some 430,000 clones, with roughly 91% observed a single time. The CDR3 loop spans 15 amino acids. The ends lost 6 bases at V and 0 bases at J; junction bases unmatched: 5. In germline, CDR1 is SGHNT, CDR2 YENEEA. Participants' own reports of clinical history determined their cohort assignment. The sequence was obtained from a man aged 18 to 30 who had recovered from COVID-19. What was sequenced was PBMCs or T cells enriched from blood (not recorded which). The gene calls are TRBV11-3 and TRBJ2-1; TRBD1 agrees at 7 bases. This chain's CDR3 is CASSRGGTSYNEQFF. The CDR3 DNA reads TGTGCCAGCAGTCGAGGGGGCACCTCCTACAATGAGCAGTTCTTC.